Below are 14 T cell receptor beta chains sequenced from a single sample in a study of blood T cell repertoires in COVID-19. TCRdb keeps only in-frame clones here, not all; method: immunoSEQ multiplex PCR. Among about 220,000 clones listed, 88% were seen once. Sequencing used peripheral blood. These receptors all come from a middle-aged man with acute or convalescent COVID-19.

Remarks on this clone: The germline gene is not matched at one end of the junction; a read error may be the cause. The DNA for the CDR3 is TGTGCCAGCAGCTCCCCGGGACTAGCCTTTATGAATGGGCAGTTCTTC. Amino acid sequence: CASSSPGLAFMNGQFF. This rearrangement joins TRBV11-2 to TRBJ2-1; 9 bases map to TRBD2. The CDR3 is made up of 16 amino acids. Per germline, CDR1 SGHAT and CDR2 FQNNGV.

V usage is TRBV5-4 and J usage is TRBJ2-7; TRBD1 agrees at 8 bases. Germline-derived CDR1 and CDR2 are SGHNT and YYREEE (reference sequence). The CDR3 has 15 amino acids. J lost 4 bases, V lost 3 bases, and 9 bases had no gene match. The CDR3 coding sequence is TGTGCCAGCAGCTCGTGGACAGGGAAGAATTACGAGCAGTACTTC. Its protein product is CASSSWTGKNYEQYF. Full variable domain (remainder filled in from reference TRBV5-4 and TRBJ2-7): ETGVTQSPTHLIKTRGQQVTLRCSSQSGHNTVSWYQQALGQGPQFIFQYYREEENGRGNFPPRFSGLQFPNYSSELNVNALELDDSALYLCASSSWTGKNYEQYFGPGTRLTVT.

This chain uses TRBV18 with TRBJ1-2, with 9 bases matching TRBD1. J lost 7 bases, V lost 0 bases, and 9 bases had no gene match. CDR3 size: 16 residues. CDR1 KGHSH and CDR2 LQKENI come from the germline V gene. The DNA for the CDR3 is TGTGCCAGCTCACCACCGGAACCACAGGGGGCGACTGGCTACACCTTC. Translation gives CASSPPEPQGATGYTF.

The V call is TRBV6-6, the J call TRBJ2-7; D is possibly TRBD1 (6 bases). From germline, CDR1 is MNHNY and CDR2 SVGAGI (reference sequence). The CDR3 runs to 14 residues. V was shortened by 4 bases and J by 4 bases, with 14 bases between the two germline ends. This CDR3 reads CASSLSPGQYEQYF. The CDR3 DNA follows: TGTGCCAGCAGTTTGTCCCCAGGACAGTACGAGCAGTACTTC.

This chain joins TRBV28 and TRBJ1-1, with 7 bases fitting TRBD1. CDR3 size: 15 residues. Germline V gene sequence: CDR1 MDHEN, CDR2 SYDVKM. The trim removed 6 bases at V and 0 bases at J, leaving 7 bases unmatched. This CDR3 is CASRAYRGLNTEAFF. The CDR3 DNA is TGTGCCAGCAGAGCATACAGGGGCCTGAACACTGAAGCTTTCTTT.

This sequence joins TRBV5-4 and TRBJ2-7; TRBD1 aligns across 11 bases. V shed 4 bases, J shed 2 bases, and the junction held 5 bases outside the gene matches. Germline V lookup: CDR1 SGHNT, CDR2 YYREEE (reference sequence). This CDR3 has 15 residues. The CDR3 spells CASSIGTGGAYEQYF. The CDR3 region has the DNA TGTGCCAGCAGCATCGGGACAGGGGGAGCCTACGAGCAGTACTTC.

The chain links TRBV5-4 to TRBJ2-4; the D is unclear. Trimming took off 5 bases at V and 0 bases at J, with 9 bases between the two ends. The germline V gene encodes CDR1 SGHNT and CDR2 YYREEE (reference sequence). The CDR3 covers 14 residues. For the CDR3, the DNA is TGTGCCAGCAGTTTCTCACTAGCCAAAAACATTCAGTACTTC. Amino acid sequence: CASSFSLAKNIQYF.

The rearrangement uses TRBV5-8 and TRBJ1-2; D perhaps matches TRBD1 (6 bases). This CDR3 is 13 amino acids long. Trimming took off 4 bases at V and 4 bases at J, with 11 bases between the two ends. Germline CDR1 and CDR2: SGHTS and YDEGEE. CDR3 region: CASSRRGGYGYTF. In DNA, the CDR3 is TGTGCCAGCAGCAGGAGAGGGGGCTATGGCTACACCTTC.

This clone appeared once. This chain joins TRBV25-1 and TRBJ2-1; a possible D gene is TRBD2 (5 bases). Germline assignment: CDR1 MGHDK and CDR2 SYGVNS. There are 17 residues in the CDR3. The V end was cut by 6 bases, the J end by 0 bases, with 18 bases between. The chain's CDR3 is CASRGKRRKFSYNEQFF. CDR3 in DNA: TGTGCCAGCAGGGGGAAGAGGAGGAAATTCTCCTACAATGAGCAGTTCTTC.

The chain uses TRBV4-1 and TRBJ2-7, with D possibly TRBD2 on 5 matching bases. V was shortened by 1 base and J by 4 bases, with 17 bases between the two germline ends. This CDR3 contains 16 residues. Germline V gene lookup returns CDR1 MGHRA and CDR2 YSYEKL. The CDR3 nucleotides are TGCGCCAGCAGCCAAGCTGAATCCCTAGCAGGTTACGAGCAGTACTTC. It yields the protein CASSQAESLAGYEQYF.

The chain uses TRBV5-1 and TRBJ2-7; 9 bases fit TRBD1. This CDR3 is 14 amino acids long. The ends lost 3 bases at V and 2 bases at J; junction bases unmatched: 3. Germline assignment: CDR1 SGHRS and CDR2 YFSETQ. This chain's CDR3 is CASSSRDRAYEQYF. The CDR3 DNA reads TGCGCCAGCAGCTCCCGGGACAGGGCCTACGAGCAGTACTTC.

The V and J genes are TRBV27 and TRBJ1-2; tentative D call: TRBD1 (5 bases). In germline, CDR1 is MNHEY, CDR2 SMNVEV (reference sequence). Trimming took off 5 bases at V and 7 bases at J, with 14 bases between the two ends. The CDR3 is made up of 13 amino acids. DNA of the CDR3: TGTGCCAGCAGTCCCGGGGGGGGGTTTGGCTACACCTTC. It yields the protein CASSPGGGFGYTF.

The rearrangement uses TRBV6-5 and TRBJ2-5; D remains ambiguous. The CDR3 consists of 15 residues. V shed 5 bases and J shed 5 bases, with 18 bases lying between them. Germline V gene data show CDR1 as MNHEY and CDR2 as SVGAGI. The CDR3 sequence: CASSPTGDLWETQYF. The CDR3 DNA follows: TGTGCCAGCAGTCCGACTGGTGACCTATGGGAGACCCAGTACTTC.

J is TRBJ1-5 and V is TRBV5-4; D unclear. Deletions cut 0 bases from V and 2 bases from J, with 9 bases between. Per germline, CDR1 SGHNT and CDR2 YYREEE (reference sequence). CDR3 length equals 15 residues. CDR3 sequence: CASSLGGNGNQPQHF. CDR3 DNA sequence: TGTGCCAGCAGCTTGGGAGGGAATGGCAATCAGCCCCAGCATTTT.